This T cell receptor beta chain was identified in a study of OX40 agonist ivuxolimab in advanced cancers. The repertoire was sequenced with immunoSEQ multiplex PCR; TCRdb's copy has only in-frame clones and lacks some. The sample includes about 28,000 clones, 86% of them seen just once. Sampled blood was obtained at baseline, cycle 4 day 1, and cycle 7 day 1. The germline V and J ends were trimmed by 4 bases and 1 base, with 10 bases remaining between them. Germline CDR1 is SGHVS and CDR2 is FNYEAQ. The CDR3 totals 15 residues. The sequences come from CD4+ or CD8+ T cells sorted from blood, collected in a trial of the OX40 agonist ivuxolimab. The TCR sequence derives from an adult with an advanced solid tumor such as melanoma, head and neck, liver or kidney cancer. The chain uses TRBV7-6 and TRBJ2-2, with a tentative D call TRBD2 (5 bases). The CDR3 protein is CASSWAGGNTGELFF. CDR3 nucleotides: TGTGCCAGCAGCTGGGCGGGCGGGAACACCGGGGAGCTGTTTTTT.